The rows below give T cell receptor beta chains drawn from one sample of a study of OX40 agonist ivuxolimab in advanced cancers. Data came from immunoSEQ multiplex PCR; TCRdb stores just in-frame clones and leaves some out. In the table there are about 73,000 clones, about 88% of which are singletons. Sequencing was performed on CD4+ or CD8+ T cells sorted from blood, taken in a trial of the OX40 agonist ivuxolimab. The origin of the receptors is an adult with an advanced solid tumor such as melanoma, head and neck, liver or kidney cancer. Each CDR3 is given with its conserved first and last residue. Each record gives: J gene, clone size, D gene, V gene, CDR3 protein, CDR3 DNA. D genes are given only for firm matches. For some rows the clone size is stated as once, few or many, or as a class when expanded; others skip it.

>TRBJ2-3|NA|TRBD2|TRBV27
CASSISYGLVTDTQYF
TGTGCCAGCAGTATCTCGTATGGACTAGTCACAGATACGCAGTATTTT
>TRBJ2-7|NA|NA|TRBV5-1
CASSLGRLGNEQYF
TGCGCCAGCAGCTTGGGCAGGTTGGGGAACGAGCAGTACTTC
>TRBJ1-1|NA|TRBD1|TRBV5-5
CASSRSLGQGLNTEAFF
TGTGCCAGCAGCCGGTCTTTGGGACAGGGGCTCAACACTGAAGCTTTCTTT
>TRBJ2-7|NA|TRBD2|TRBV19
CASKEGTSIRYEQYF
TGTGCCAGTAAAGAAGGGACTAGCATAAGGTACGAGCAGTACTTC
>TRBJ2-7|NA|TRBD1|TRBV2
CASQRQGAAYEQYF
TGTGCCAGCCAAAGGCAGGGGGCGGCCTACGAGCAGTACTTC
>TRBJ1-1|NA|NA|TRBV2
CASSGFPMNTEAFF
TGTGCCAGCAGTGGGTTCCCCATGAACACTGAAGCTTTCTTT
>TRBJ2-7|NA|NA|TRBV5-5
CASSFIRGGYEQYF
TGTGCCAGCAGCTTTATAAGGGGCGGGTACGAGCAGTACTTC
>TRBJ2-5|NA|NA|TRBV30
CAWMPGLLQETQYF
TGTGCCTGGATGCCGGGACTCCTCCAAGAGACCCAGTACTTC
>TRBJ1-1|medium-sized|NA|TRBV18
CASSPTVNTEAFF
TGTGCCAGCTCACCGACGGTGAACACTGAAGCTTTCTTT
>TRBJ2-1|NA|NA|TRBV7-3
CASSLSREDEQFF
TGTGCCAGCAGCTTAAGCAGGGAAGATGAGCAGTTCTTC
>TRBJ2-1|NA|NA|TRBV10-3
CASTLRRESYNEQFF
TGTGCCAGTACCCTCCGACGGGAATCCTACAATGAGCAGTTCTTC
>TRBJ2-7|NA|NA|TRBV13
CASSSRDRTYEQYF
TGTGCCAGCAGCTCCCGGGACCGCACCTACGAGCAGTACTTC
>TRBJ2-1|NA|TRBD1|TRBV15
CATSRDLGQGAHEQFF
TGTGCCACCAGCAGAGACCTCGGACAGGGGGCGCATGAGCAGTTCTTC
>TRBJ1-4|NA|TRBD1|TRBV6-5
CASSYTTGNNEKLFF
TGTGCCAGCAGTTACACGACAGGGAATAATGAAAAACTGTTTTTT
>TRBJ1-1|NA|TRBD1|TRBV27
CASSGQGADTEAFF
TGTGCCAGCAGCGGACAGGGGGCGGACACTGAAGCTTTCTTT
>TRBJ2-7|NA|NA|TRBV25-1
CASSDEDRAYEQYF
TGTGCCAGCAGTGATGAGGACAGAGCCTACGAGCAGTACTTC
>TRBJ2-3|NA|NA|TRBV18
CASSPRSSSRTDTQYF
TGTGCCAGCTCACCCCGGTCCTCTTCCCGCACAGATACGCAGTATTTT
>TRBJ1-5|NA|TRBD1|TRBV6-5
CASRLGQGVQPQHF
TGTGCCAGCAGATTGGGACAGGGGGTTCAGCCCCAGCATTTT
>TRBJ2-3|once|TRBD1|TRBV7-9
CASSFQGASDTQYF
TGTGCCAGCAGCTTCCAGGGGGCCTCAGATACGCAGTATTTT
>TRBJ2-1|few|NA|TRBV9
CASSLLPTDNEQFF
TGTGCCAGCAGCCTATTACCGACGGACAATGAGCAGTTCTTC
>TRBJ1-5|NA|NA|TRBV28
CASSLHQGRGNQPQHF
TGTGCCAGCAGTCTGCACCAGGGGAGGGGCAATCAGCCCCAGCATTTT
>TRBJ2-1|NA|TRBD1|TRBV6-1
CASSWTGGGSNEQFF
TGTGCCAGCAGTTGGACAGGGGGTGGTTCGAATGAGCAGTTCTTC
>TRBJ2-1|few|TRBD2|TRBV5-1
CASSLLAGAFNEQFF
TGCGCCAGCAGCTTACTAGCGGGGGCCTTCAATGAGCAGTTCTTC
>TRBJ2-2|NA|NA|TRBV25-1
CASSDTGPGELFF
TGTGCCAGCAGTGACACAGGCCCCGGGGAGCTGTTTTTT
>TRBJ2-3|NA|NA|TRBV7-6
CASSLEGGGLRTDTQYF
TGTGCCAGCAGCTTAGAGGGAGGGGGATTACGCACAGATACGCAGTATTTT
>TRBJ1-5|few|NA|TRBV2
CASSEVGGARGQPQHF
TGTGCCAGCAGTGAAGTGGGGGGGGCGCGAGGTCAGCCCCAGCATTTT
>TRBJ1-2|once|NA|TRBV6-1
CASSPSPWAPRGYTF
TGTGCCAGCAGTCCATCTCCCTGGGCTCCTCGGGGCTACACCTTC
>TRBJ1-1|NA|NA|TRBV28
CASIWGGGSEAFF
TGTGCCAGCATCTGGGGGGGCGGATCTGAAGCTTTCTTT
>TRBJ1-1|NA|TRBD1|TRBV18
CASSTGENTEAFF
TGTGCCAGCTCGACAGGGGAGAACACTGAAGCTTTCTTT
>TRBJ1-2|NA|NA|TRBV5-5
CASSLEGTNYGYTF
TGTGCCAGCAGCTTGGAGGGTACGAACTATGGCTACACCTTC
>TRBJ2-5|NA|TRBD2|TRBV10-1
CASSESSGGPQETQYF
TGCGCCAGCAGTGAGTCGAGCGGGGGGCCACAAGAGACCCAGTACTTC